Listed here are 18 T cell receptor beta chains from one sample, sequenced in a study of T cells after yellow fever vaccination. TCRdb ran MiXCR on the 5' RACE reads and lists one entry per CDR3 protein. The top ten clones hold about 20% of a sample with about 310,000 distinct CDR3 sequences, around 4% of them seen once. Sequenced material: PBMCs, taken on the day of the yellow fever booster vaccination. The receptor set was obtained from a man aged 18-30 years who received the YFV17D yellow fever vaccine.

The CDR3 DNA is TGTGCCAGCAGCTTCGGGGGAGGGGGCGCCTATGGCTACACCTTC. Protein sequence: CASSFGGGGAYGYTF. V is TRBV12-3 or TRBV12-4 and J is TRBJ1-2; 7 bases line up with TRBD1. The V gene end was trimmed by 6 bases and the J gene end by 4 bases; junction bases not matched to a gene: 11. This CDR3 contains 15 residues.

This clonotype was counted a few times. This chain uses TRBV20-1 with TRBJ1-2; a weak D match, TRBD1 (5 bases). This CDR3 region has 13 residues. The V gene lost 7 bases and the J gene lost 7 bases, with 19 bases spanning the gap. In germline, CDR1 is DFQATT, CDR2 SNEGSKA (reference sequence). CDR3 nucleotides: TGCAGTGTTCCGAGGAGGGGCGAGGGTGGCTACACCTTC. It is translated as CSVPRRGEGGYTF.

The table lists this clonotype with a few counts. The chain uses TRBV25-1 and TRBJ2-5; D is possibly TRBD1 (5 bases). This CDR3 spans 19 amino acids. Looked up from germline, CDR1 is MGHDK and CDR2 is SYGVNS. The V end was cut by 9 bases, the J end by 2 bases, with 31 bases between. CDR3 residues: CASPSGLLKGHPLQETQYF. The CDR3 nucleotides are TGTGCCAGTCCTTCCGGGCTCCTAAAGGGGCATCCGTTGCAAGAGACCCAGTACTTC. The full variable domain, in which reference TRBV25-1 and TRBJ2-5 provide the parts outside the CDR3, is EADIYQTPRYLVIGTGKKITLECSQTMGHDKMYWYQQDPGMELHLIHYSYGVNSTEKGDLSSESTVSRIRTEHFPLTLESARPSHTSQYLCASPSGLLKGHPLQETQYFGPGTRLLVL.

This clonotype has a count of ten or more. The V and J genes are TRBV6-6 and TRBJ2-7; maybe TRBD1 (6 bases). Germline V gene lookup returns CDR1 MNHNY and CDR2 SVGAGI (reference sequence). V lost 6 bases, J lost 9 bases, and 21 bases lay in between. The CDR3 has 14 amino acids. For the CDR3, the DNA is TGTGCCAGCAGGCAAACCGGGACAATCCTCGGGCAGTACGTC. This codes for CASRQTGTILGQYV.

This clonotype was observed a few times. The V and J genes are TRBV20-1 and TRBJ2-7, with a possible D match to TRBD1 (7 bases). The CDR3 runs 14 residues. Germline V gene data show CDR1 as DFQATT and CDR2 as SNEGSKA (reference sequence). V lost 5 bases and J lost 3, with 17 bases in between. The CDR3 is CSAAGFQGGYEQYV. Here the CDR3 DNA reads TGCAGTGCTGCCGGATTTCAGGGGGGCTACGAGCAGTACGTC.

This clonotype was seen many times. V is TRBV12-3 or TRBV12-4 and J is TRBJ2-3; D is perhaps TRBD1 or TRBD2 (6 bases each). This CDR3 has 15 residues. Trimming removed 7 bases from V and 2 bases from J, with 16 bases in between. CDR3 sequence reads: CASTLAGGVTDTQYF. The CDR3 nucleotides read TGTGCCAGCACCCTGGCCGGGGGCGTCACAGATACGCAGTATTTT.

The rearrangement links TRBV20-1 to TRBJ2-7; D is perhaps TRBD1 (5 bases). Trimming cost V 3 bases and J 2 bases, with 8 bases left between them. The CDR3 loop spans 12 amino acids. CDR1 DFQATT and CDR2 SNEGSKA come from the germline V gene (reference sequence). The CDR3 coding sequence is TGCAGTGCTAGGGAGACAGCCTACGAGCAGTACGTC. Protein product: CSARETAYEQYV.

This clonotype has only a few counts. This chain uses TRBV7-2 with TRBJ1-2; maybe TRBD1 (6 bases). The CDR3 contains 15 residues. The V end was cut by 5 bases, the J end by 3 bases, with 16 bases between. Germline V gene sequence: CDR1 SGHTA, CDR2 FQGNSA. The CDR3 nucleotides are TGTGCCAGCAGCCGGGGGCGGGGGGCTGACTATGGCTACACCTTC. The encoded protein is CASSRGRGADYGYTF.

This clonotype was counted many times. J is TRBJ2-1 and V is TRBV10-3; possibly TRBD1 for D (5 bases). Germline V CDR1 and CDR2: ENHRY, SYGVKD. Trimming pared 3 bases from V and 4 bases from J, leaving 10 bases between. The CDR3 consists of 14 residues. CDR3 DNA: TGTGCCATCAGTGACAGGGTTGGATACAATGAGCAGTTCTTC. Its protein is CAISDRVGYNEQFF.

The chain is built from TRBV20-1 and TRBJ1-5; no clear D gene. Trimming stripped 3 bases from V and 7 bases from J, with 10 bases between. From germline, CDR1 is DFQATT and CDR2 SNEGSKA (reference sequence). The CDR3 loop spans 12 amino acids. CDR3 bases: TGCAGTGCTAGCCAACACGACCAGCCCCAGCATTTT. It yields the protein CSASQHDQPQHF.

This clonotype was found a few times. CDR3: CASSQVNRVEGGYTF. CDR3 DNA: TGCGCCAGCAGCCAAGTCAACAGGGTAGAGGGTGGCTACACCTTC. V usage is TRBV4-3 and J usage is TRBJ1-2, with TRBD1 as a possible D gene (6 bases). Trimming removed 1 base from V and 7 bases from J, with 16 bases in between. The CDR3 loop spans 15 amino acids. Per the germline V gene, CDR1 is LGHNA and CDR2 is YSLEER.

There are many counts of this clonotype. The CDR3 DNA follows: TGTGCCGCTGGGACAGGCTTGAACACTGAAGCTTTCTTT. Protein: CAAGTGLNTEAFF. The chain has TRBV10-3 and TRBJ1-1, with TRBD1 matching 8 bases. The CDR3 is 13 residues long. Germline V gene data show CDR1 as ENHRY and CDR2 as SYGVKD. V shed 11 bases, J shed 0 bases, and the junction held 5 bases outside the gene matches.

This chain connects TRBV4-1 to TRBJ2-7, with 7 nucleotides matching TRBD2. Losses at the gene ends were 2 bases for V and 3 bases for J; bases not matched to a gene: 4. Looked up from germline, CDR1 is MGHRA and CDR2 is YSYEKL. The CDR3 has 14 amino acids. The CDR3 DNA sequence: TGCGCCAGCAGCCAACAGGGAGGGCTCTACGAGCAGTACTTC. This gives the protein CASSQQGGLYEQYF.

This clonotype was counted ten times or more. This rearrangement joins TRBV7-9 to TRBJ1-4; D not resolved. The V end was cut by 6 bases, the J end by 7 bases, with 15 bases between. The CDR3 length is 14 residues. Germline V lookup: CDR1 SEHNR, CDR2 FQNEAQ (reference sequence). CDR3 region: CASREGSLVEKLFF. The CDR3 nucleotides read TGTGCCAGCAGAGAGGGTTCCCTTGTTGAAAAACTGTTTTTT.

This clonotype came up a few times. The genes are TRBV24-1 and TRBJ2-4, with TRBD1 as a possible D gene (6 bases). Trimming pared 3 bases from V and 12 bases from J, leaving 11 bases between. The CDR3 contains 12 residues. Germline CDR1 and CDR2: KGHDR and SFDVKD. This CDR3 is CATSDGQYRQYF. Here the CDR3 DNA reads TGTGCCACCAGTGATGGACAGTATCGTCAGTACTTC.

The chain links TRBV7-3 to TRBJ1-6, with D tentatively TRBD1 (5 bases). CDR3 length equals 18 residues. From germline, CDR1 is SGHTA and CDR2 FQGTGA. Trimming removed 6 bases at V and 0 bases at J, with 18 bases between. The CDR3 nucleotides read TGTGCCAGCAGTCGAAGACCGGGACCCAGCTCCTATAATTCACCCCTCCACTTT. It specifies CASSRRPGPSSYNSPLHF.

This clonotype occurred many times. The chain couples TRBV7-9 to TRBJ2-2, with TRBD1 identical over 7 bases. Germline CDR1 is SEHNR and CDR2 is FQNEAQ (reference sequence). The CDR3 consists of 14 residues. The junction had 2 bases not matched to a gene; V was cut back by 4 bases and J by 3 bases. The CDR3 sequence: CASSSTGDTGELFF. The CDR3 coding sequence is TGTGCCAGCAGCTCCACAGGGGACACCGGGGAGCTGTTTTTT.

This clonotype showed up many times. The rearrangement links TRBV9 to TRBJ1-1, with D unclear. The CDR3 is 13 amino acids. The ends were cut back, 0 bases at V and 7 bases at J, with 10 bases in the middle. Germline CDR1 is SGDLS and CDR2 is YYNGEE. The CDR3 DNA reads TGTGCCAGCAGCGTAGAAGGGATAGGTGAAGCTTTCTTT. Translation gives CASSVEGIGEAFF.